This is a list of T cell receptor beta chains from one sample in a study of blood T cell repertoires in COVID-19. Some clones are missing from TCRdb's copy, which holds only in-frame ones; the method was immunoSEQ multiplex PCR. The table records around 50,000 clones, more than 90% of them present only once. Specimen: peripheral blood. These receptors came from a man between 65 and 79 years old with active COVID-19. Both conserved end residues are trimmed from each CDR3. Each record gives: J gene, V gene, CDR3 protein.

j_call: TRBJ2-1; v_call: TRBV5-1; cdr3_aa: ASSFWTGVNEQF
j_call: TRBJ1-6; v_call: TRBV7-9; cdr3_aa: ASSFGTGVSPLH
j_call: TRBJ1-1; v_call: TRBV28; cdr3_aa: ASSLWGRGRENTEAF
j_call: TRBJ2-1; v_call: TRBV11-2; cdr3_aa: ASSSGLAGLWSSYNEQF
j_call: TRBJ1-2; v_call: TRBV5-4; cdr3_aa: ASSSGVWDRGGYT
j_call: TRBJ2-7; v_call: TRBV7-9; cdr3_aa: ASSATGGYEQY
j_call: TRBJ2-1; v_call: TRBV7-6; cdr3_aa: ASSPGGSYYNEQF
j_call: TRBJ2-2; v_call: TRBV21-1; cdr3_aa: AKTNTGELF
j_call: TRBJ2-1; v_call: TRBV27; cdr3_aa: ASSPQGDEQF
j_call: TRBJ1-2; v_call: TRBV5-1; cdr3_aa: ASSLGGFLSYGYT
j_call: TRBJ2-7; v_call: TRBV5-4; cdr3_aa: ASSYATGGDYEQY
j_call: TRBJ2-7; v_call: TRBV5-4; cdr3_aa: ASSLAGQGTRDEQY
j_call: TRBJ2-7; v_call: TRBV12-2; cdr3_aa: ASRSERSSSYEQY
j_call: TRBJ1-6; v_call: TRBV20-1; cdr3_aa: SASQQGLNNSPLH
j_call: TRBJ2-7; v_call: TRBV4-2; cdr3_aa: ASSQSRDRGDEQY
j_call: TRBJ1-1; v_call: TRBV5-1; cdr3_aa: ASSTHLGVSEAF
j_call: TRBJ2-1; v_call: TRBV15; cdr3_aa: ATSGTSGTGEQF
j_call: TRBJ2-1; v_call: TRBV11-2; cdr3_aa: ASTAERGGGDEQF
j_call: TRBJ2-2; v_call: TRBV4-3; cdr3_aa: ASRTSWVAGELF
j_call: TRBJ2-7; v_call: TRBV9; cdr3_aa: ASSSLSVNEQY
j_call: TRBJ2-2; v_call: TRBV4-3; cdr3_aa: ASSPQWRQRNTGELF
j_call: TRBJ2-7; v_call: TRBV15; cdr3_aa: ATSRGEGTVSYEQY
j_call: TRBJ2-3; v_call: TRBV9; cdr3_aa: ASSVGGTELGGQY
j_call: TRBJ2-2; v_call: TRBV27; cdr3_aa: ASGVGLVSIGELF
j_call: TRBJ1-3; v_call: TRBV6-5; cdr3_aa: ASTDRVYSGNTIY
j_call: TRBJ2-3; v_call: TRBV7-6; cdr3_aa: ASSPGTSGSFVDTQY
j_call: TRBJ2-1; v_call: TRBV27; cdr3_aa: ASSGSSADNEQF
j_call: TRBJ2-2; v_call: TRBV11-3; cdr3_aa: ASSQQGTGELF
j_call: TRBJ2-2; v_call: TRBV28; cdr3_aa: ASSLSGGPNTGELF
j_call: TRBJ2-2; v_call: TRBV24-1; cdr3_aa: ATSDPTGTGPTGELF
j_call: TRBJ2-1; v_call: TRBV25-1; cdr3_aa: ASSSLGSVNGNEQF
j_call: TRBJ1-1; v_call: TRBV5-6; cdr3_aa: ASSLMAGLAF
j_call: TRBJ2-3; v_call: TRBV2; cdr3_aa: ASSDQGFSTDTQY
j_call: TRBJ1-2; v_call: TRBV6-1; cdr3_aa: ASSEADFYRGNYGYT
j_call: TRBJ1-2; v_call: TRBV18; cdr3_aa: ASSPAGGLGYT
j_call: TRBJ1-2; v_call: TRBV7-2; cdr3_aa: ASRTGQSYGYT
j_call: TRBJ2-1; v_call: TRBV27; cdr3_aa: ASSLSGGTYNEQF
j_call: TRBJ1-2; v_call: TRBV2; cdr3_aa: ASSDTRESGYT
j_call: TRBJ1-1; v_call: TRBV19; cdr3_aa: ASSIFGQGREDTEAF
j_call: TRBJ2-7; v_call: TRBV5-6; cdr3_aa: ASTDQGGSYEQY
j_call: TRBJ2-3; v_call: TRBV3-1/TRBV3-2; cdr3_aa: ASSSPSGGALEAQY
j_call: TRBJ2-7; v_call: TRBV4-2; cdr3_aa: ASSGAQGPYEQY
j_call: TRBJ1-6; v_call: TRBV18; cdr3_aa: ASSPQGPNSPLH
j_call: TRBJ1-5; v_call: TRBV19; cdr3_aa: ASSIAYRVTGQPQH
j_call: TRBJ1-2; v_call: TRBV6-2/TRBV6-3; cdr3_aa: ASSYNHGSRYGYT
j_call: TRBJ1-5; v_call: TRBV30; cdr3_aa: AWNRGQGQPQH
j_call: TRBJ1-1; v_call: TRBV29-1; cdr3_aa: SVETGTGEAF
j_call: TRBJ2-7; v_call: TRBV6-5; cdr3_aa: ASSKDRGGSYEQY
j_call: TRBJ2-2; v_call: TRBV19; cdr3_aa: ASSIGHTGELF
j_call: TRBJ1-6; v_call: TRBV5-4; cdr3_aa: ASRRWTGQSSYNSPLH
j_call: TRBJ2-3; v_call: TRBV19; cdr3_aa: ASSIIVRDTQY
j_call: TRBJ2-5; v_call: TRBV28; cdr3_aa: ASSLDRNQETQY
j_call: TRBJ2-2; v_call: TRBV2; cdr3_aa: ASSERQGASTGELF
j_call: TRBJ2-7; v_call: TRBV19; cdr3_aa: ASSITRQTTYEQY
j_call: TRBJ2-2; v_call: TRBV23-1; cdr3_aa: ASSQSIPADGELF
j_call: TRBJ1-4; v_call: TRBV7-6; cdr3_aa: ASSARQGSNEKLF
j_call: TRBJ2-7; v_call: TRBV6-1; cdr3_aa: ASSEVGFGTGRSYEQY
j_call: TRBJ1-1; v_call: TRBV18; cdr3_aa: ASSKDRANTEAF
j_call: TRBJ2-5; v_call: TRBV5-6; cdr3_aa: ASSSRDFQETQY
j_call: TRBJ2-7; v_call: TRBV18; cdr3_aa: ASSPASGYEQY